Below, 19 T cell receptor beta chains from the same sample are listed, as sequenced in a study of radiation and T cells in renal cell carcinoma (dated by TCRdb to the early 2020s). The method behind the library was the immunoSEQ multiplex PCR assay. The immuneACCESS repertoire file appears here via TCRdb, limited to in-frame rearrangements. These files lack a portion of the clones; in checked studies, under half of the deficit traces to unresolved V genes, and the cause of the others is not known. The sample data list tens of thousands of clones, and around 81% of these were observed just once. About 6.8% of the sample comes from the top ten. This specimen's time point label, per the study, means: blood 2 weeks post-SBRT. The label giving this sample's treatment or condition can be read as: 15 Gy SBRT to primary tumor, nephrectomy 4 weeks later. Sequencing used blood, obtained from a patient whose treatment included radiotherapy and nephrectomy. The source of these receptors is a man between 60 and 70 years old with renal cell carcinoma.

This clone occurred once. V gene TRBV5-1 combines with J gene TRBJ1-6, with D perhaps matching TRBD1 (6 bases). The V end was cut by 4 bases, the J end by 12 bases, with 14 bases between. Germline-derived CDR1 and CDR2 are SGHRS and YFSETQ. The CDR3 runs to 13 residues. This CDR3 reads CASSPWTDEPLHF. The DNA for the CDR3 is TGCGCCAGCAGCCCCTGGACAGATGAACCCCTCCACTTT.

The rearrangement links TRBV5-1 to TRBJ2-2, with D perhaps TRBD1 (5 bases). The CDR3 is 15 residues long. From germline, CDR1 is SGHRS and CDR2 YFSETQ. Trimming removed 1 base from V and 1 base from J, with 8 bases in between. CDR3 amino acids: CASSLMGLNTGELFF. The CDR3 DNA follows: TGCGCCAGCAGCTTGATGGGGCTGAACACCGGGGAGCTGTTTTTT.

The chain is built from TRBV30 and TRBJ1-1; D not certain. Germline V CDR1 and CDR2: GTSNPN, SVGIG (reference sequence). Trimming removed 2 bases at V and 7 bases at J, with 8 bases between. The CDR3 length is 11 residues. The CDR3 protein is CAWSTSLEAFF. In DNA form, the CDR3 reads TGTGCCTGGAGTACCTCACTTGAAGCTTTCTTT.

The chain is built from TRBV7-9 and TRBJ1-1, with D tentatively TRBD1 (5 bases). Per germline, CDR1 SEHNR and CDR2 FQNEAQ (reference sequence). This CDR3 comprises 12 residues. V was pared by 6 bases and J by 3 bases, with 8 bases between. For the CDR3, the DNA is TGTGCCAGCAGGGGGCGCGACACTGAAGCTTTCTTT. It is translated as CASRGRDTEAFF. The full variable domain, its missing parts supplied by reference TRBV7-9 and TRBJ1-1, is DTGVSQNPRHKITKRGQNVTFRCDPISEHNRLYWYRQTLGQGPEFLTYFQNEAQLEKSRLLSDRFSAERPKGSFSTLEIQRTEQGDSAMYLCASRGRDTEAFFGQGTRLTVV.

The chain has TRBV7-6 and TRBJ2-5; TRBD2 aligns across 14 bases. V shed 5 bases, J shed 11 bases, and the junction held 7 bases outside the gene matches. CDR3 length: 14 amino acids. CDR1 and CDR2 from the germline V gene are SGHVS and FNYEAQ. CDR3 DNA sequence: TGTGCCAGCAGCGACCCGACTAGCGGGGGGGCTCAGTACTTC. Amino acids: CASSDPTSGGAQYF.

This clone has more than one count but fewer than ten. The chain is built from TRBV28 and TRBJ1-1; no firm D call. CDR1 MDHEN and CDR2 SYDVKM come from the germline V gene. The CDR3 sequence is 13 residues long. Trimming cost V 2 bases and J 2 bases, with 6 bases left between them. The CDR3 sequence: CASSLAVNTEAFF. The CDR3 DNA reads TGTGCCAGCAGTTTAGCGGTTAACACTGAAGCTTTCTTT.

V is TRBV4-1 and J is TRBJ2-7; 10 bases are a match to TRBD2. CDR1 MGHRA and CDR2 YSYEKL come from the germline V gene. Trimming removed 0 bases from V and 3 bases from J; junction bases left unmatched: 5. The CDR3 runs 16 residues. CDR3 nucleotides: TGCGCCAGCAGCCAAGAGGCTAGCGGGGGAGGCTACGAGCAGTACTTC. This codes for CASSQEASGGGYEQYF.

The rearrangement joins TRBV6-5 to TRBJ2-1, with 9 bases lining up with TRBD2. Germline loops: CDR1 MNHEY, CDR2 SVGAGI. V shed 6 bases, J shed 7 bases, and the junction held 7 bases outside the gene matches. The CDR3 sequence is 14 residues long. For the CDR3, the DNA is TGTGCCAGCAGACCTATAGCGGGAGAGAATGAGCAGTTCTTC. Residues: CASRPIAGENEQFF.

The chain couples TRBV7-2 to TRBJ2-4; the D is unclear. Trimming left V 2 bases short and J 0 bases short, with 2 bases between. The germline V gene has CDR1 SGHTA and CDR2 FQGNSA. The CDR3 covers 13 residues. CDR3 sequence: CASSLLAKNIQYF. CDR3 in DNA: TGTGCCAGCAGCTTATTAGCCAAAAACATTCAGTACTTC.

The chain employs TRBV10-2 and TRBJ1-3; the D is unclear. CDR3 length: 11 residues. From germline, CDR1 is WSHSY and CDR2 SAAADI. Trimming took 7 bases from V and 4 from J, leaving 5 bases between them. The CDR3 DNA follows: TGCGCCAGCACAGCAGGAAACACCATATATTTT. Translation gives CASTAGNTIYF.

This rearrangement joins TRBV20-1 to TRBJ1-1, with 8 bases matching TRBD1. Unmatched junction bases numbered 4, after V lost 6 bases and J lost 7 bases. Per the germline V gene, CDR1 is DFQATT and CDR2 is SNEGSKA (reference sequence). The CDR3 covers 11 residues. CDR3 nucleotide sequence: TGCAGTGCGAGGACAGGGTTTGAAGCTTTCTTT. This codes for CSARTGFEAFF.

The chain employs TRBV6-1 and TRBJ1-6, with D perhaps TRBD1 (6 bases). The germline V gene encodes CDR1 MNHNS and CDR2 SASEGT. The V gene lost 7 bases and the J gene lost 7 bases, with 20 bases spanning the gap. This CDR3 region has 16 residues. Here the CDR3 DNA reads TGTGCCAGCAATGAGAAACAGGGTTATTACAATTCACCCCTCCACTTT. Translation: CASNEKQGYYNSPLHF.

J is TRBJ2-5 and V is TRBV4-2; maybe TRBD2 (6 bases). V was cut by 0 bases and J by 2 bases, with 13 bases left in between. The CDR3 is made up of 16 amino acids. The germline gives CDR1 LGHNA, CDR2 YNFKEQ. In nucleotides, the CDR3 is TGTGCCAGCAGCCAAGACGGGCGGGAACTACAAGAGACCCAGTACTTC. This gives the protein CASSQDGRELQETQYF.

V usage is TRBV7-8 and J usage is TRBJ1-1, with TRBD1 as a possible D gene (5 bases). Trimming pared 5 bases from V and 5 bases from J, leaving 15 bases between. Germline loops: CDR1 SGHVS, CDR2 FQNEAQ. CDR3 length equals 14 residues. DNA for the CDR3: TGTGCCAGCAGCCCAGGCCTGTCAGGGACTGAAGCTTTCTTT. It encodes CASSPGLSGTEAFF.

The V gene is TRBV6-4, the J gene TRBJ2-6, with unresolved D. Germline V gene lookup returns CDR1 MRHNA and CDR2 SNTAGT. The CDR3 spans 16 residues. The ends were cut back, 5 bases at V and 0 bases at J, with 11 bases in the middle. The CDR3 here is CASSPETPSGANVLTF. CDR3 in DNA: TGTGCCAGCAGTCCCGAGACACCCTCTGGGGCCAACGTCCTGACTTTC.

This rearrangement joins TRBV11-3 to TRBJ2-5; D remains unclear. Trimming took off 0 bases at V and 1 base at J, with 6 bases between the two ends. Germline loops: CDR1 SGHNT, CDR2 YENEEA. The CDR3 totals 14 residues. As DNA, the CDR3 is TGTGCCAGCAGCTTAGAGGGGTCCCAAGAGACCCAGTACTTC. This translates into CASSLEGSQETQYF. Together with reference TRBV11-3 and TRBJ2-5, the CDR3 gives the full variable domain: EAGVVQSPRYKIIEKKQPVAFWCNPISGHNTLYWYLQNLGQGPELLIRYENEEAVDDSQLPKDRFSAERLKGVDSTLKIQPAELGDSAVYLCASSLEGSQETQYFGPGTRLLVL.

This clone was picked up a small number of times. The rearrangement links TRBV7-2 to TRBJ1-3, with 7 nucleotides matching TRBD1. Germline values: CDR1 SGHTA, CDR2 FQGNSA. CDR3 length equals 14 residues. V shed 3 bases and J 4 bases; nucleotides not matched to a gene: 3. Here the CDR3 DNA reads TGTGCCAGCAGCTTTCCGGGACAGGGAAACACCATATATTTT. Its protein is CASSFPGQGNTIYF.

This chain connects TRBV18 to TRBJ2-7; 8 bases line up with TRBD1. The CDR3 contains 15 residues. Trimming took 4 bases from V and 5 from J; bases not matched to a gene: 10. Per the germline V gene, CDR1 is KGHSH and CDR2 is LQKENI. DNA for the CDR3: TGTGCCAGCTCACGCCCCGACAGGGGAGCAAACGAGCAGTACTTC. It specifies CASSRPDRGANEQYF.

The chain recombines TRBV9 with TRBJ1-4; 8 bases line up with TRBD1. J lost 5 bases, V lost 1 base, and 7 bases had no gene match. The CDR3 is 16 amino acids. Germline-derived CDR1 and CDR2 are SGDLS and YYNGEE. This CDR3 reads CASSVRGTGGNEKLFF. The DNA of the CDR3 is TGTGCCAGCAGCGTACGGGGGACAGGAGGAAATGAAAAACTGTTTTTT. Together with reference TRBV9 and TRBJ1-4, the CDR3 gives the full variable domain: DSGVTQTPKHLITATGQRVTLRCSPRSGDLSVYWYQQSLDQGLQFLIQYYNGEERAKGNILERFSAQQFPDLHSELNLSSLELGDSALYFCASSVRGTGGNEKLFFGSGTQLSVL.